These 27 T cell receptor beta chains share one sample of origin, sequenced in a study of shared clonotypes between healthy human individuals. Assay: immunoSEQ multiplex PCR; the TCRdb copy retains only in-frame clones and omits some. Counted here are more than 400,000 clones, about 72% occurring once; the ten biggest clones make up 12%. The sequencing input was PBMCs. The receptors were gathered from a woman aged 40 to 55 in good health. Some clones in this sample may be carry-over from other donors' samples.

The chain employs TRBV7-7 and TRBJ2-3; a possible D gene is TRBD2 (6 bases). There are 13 residues in the CDR3. The germline V gene encodes CDR1 SSHAT and CDR2 FNYEAQ (reference sequence). Between the trimmed V and J ends, which lost 0 bases and 6 bases, there was a span of 7 bases. The CDR3 nucleotides are TGTGCCAGCAGCTTAGCGCGGGGCGATACGCAGTATTTT. Translating gives CASSLARGDTQYF.

The chain has TRBV30 and TRBJ2-2, with TRBD2 as a possible D gene (5 bases). The CDR3 loop spans 14 amino acids. V lost 0 bases and J lost 5, with 10 bases in between. CDR1 GTSNPN and CDR2 SVGIG come from the germline V gene (reference sequence). CDR3 in DNA: TGTGCCTGGAGTGTACTAACGGGGACCGGGGAGCTGTTTTTT. Translated, it gives CAWSVLTGTGELFF. The variable domain in full, with the rest retrieved from reference TRBV30 and TRBJ2-2, is SQTIHQWPATLVQPVGSPLSLECTVEGTSNPNLYWYRQAAGRGLQLLFYSVGIGQISSEVPQNLSASRPQDRQFILSSKKLLLSDSGFYLCAWSVLTGTGELFFGEGSRLTVL.

This clone was picked up one time. This chain links TRBV19 with TRBJ1-4; TRBD1 might be the D (5 bases). Germline-derived CDR1 and CDR2 are LNHDA and SQIVND (reference sequence). This CDR3 is built from 14 residues. V lost 7 bases and J 7 bases, leaving 16 bases between the germline ends. Written as DNA, the CDR3 is TGTGCCAGTAACCAGCAGGGCGCGGGTGAAAAACTGTTTTTT. Amino acids: CASNQQGAGEKLFF.

The J gene is TRBJ2-1, the V gene TRBV7-2, with D maybe TRBD1 (6 bases). The CDR3 spans 15 residues. Germline CDR1 and CDR2: SGHTA and FQGNSA. Trimming took 3 bases from V and 6 from J, leaving 15 bases between them. In DNA, the CDR3 is TGTGCCAGCAGCTTTGACAGGCTACGGGGCAATGAGCAGTTCTTC. Translated, it gives CASSFDRLRGNEQFF.

The table lists this clone with a few counts. The chain couples TRBV15 to TRBJ1-2; D perhaps matches TRBD1 (5 bases). The germline V gene encodes CDR1 LNHNV and CDR2 YYDKDF (reference sequence). The length of the CDR3 is 15 residues. Deletions cut 5 bases from V and 5 bases from J, with 18 bases between. The CDR3 coding sequence is TGTGCCACCAGCCCCCTAGGGGAGTTATCGTATGGCTACACCTTC. Translation: CATSPLGELSYGYTF.

The genes are TRBV5-1 and TRBJ2-5; 9 bases are a match to TRBD1. The V gene's germline CDR1 is SGHRS and CDR2 YFSETQ. The CDR3 covers 14 residues. V was clipped by 4 bases and J by 4 bases; unmatched bases: 5. The CDR3 sequence is CASSIGQGRETQYF. The CDR3 DNA reads TGCGCCAGCAGCATAGGACAGGGGCGAGAGACCCAGTACTTC.

The genes are TRBV10-1 and TRBJ2-4, with 10 bases matching TRBD2. Germline V gene data show CDR1 as WNHNN and CDR2 as SYGVQD (reference sequence). After removal of 6 bases from V and 0 bases from J, the junction contained 14 bases not matched to a gene. The CDR3 consists of 19 residues. The CDR3 bases are TGCGCCAGCAGAGGCCTGACTAGCGGGTCCCTATTAGCCAAAAACATTCAGTACTTC. Protein product: CASRGLTSGSLLAKNIQYF.

The J gene is TRBJ2-5, the V gene TRBV27; D remains ambiguous. Germline CDR1 MNHEY, CDR2 SMNVEV (reference sequence). V gave up 5 bases and J gave up 5 bases, with 9 bases separating them. The CDR3 contains 12 residues. The CDR3 loop reads CASSPSGETQYF. The CDR3 bases are TGTGCCAGCAGTCCAAGTGGTGAGACCCAGTACTTC.

This chain uses TRBV11-3 with TRBJ2-1; D gene unclear. Trimming stripped 0 bases from V and 7 bases from J, with 4 bases between. Germline V gene data show CDR1 as SGHNT and CDR2 as YENEEA. This CDR3 contains 12 residues. This CDR3 is CASSLDSNEQFF. In DNA, the CDR3 is TGTGCCAGCAGCTTAGATTCAAATGAGCAGTTCTTC.

This clone has a single count. The gene calls are TRBV28 and TRBJ2-2; 7 nucleotides agree with TRBD1. The J segment lost 6 bases and the V segment lost 6 bases, leaving 16 bases of the junction unmatched. The CDR3 consists of 17 residues. Germline CDR1 is MDHEN and CDR2 is SYDVKM. CDR3 DNA: TGTGCCAGCAGACCCCTCAGACAGGGTGGCCTTTCCGGGGAGCTGTTTTTT. This encodes CASRPLRQGGLSGELFF. Filled out from reference TRBV28 and TRBJ2-2, the complete variable domain reads DVKVTQSSRYLVKRTGEKVFLECVQDMDHENMFWYRQDPGLGLRLIYFSYDVKMKEKGDIPEGYSVSREKKERFSLILESASTNQTSMYLCASRPLRQGGLSGELFFGEGSRLTVL.

This chain's CDR3 is CASSLAGGLAGDTQYF. The CDR3 nucleotides read TGTGCCAGCAGCTTAGCGGGAGGACTAGCGGGGGATACGCAGTATTTT. The chain combines TRBV7-6 with TRBJ2-3; 12 nucleotides agree with TRBD2. This CDR3 comprises 16 residues. Germline V gene lookup returns CDR1 SGHVS and CDR2 FNYEAQ. Unmatched junction bases numbered 4, after V lost 0 bases and J lost 6 bases.

The CDR3 loop reads CASSPGGGRAVGELFF. The CDR3 DNA is TGTGCCAGCAGCCCGGGGGGCGGGAGGGCCGTCGGGGAGCTGTTTTTT. The chain combines TRBV7-3 with TRBJ2-2, with 9 bases fitting TRBD2. Germline CDR1 reads SGHTA; CDR2 reads FQGTGA. The CDR3 extends over 16 amino acids. V trimming: 5 bases; J trimming: 7 bases; junction bases outside the gene matches: 11.

The chain couples TRBV20-1 to TRBJ1-2; D not resolved. CDR3 size: 11 residues. CDR1 and CDR2 (germline): DFQATT, SNEGSKA (reference sequence). For the CDR3, the DNA is TGCAGCACTGGGATTAACTATGGCTACACCTTC. Its translation: CSTGINYGYTF.

The V and J genes are TRBV7-2 and TRBJ2-7; the match to TRBD2 covers 9 bases. The length of the CDR3 is 16 residues. The germline gives CDR1 SGHTA, CDR2 FQGNSA. The J segment lost 0 bases and the V segment lost 5 bases, leaving 8 bases of the junction unmatched. The CDR3 protein is CASSTGGLALSYEQYF. The DNA for the CDR3 is TGTGCCAGCAGCACTGGGGGACTAGCCCTCTCCTACGAGCAGTACTTC.

V is TRBV9 and J is TRBJ2-4; either TRBD1 or TRBD2 may supply D (5 bases each). Trimming cost V 4 bases and J 2 bases, with 13 bases left between them. CDR1 and CDR2 (germline): SGDLS, YYNGEE. The CDR3 covers 15 residues. This CDR3 reads CASSPGTTTKNIQYF. The CDR3 nucleotides read TGTGCCAGCAGCCCGGGGACCACGACCAAAAACATTCAGTACTTC.

The V and J genes are TRBV28 and TRBJ1-5; 9 bases map to TRBD1. The CDR3 totals 18 residues. CDR1 and CDR2 (germline): MDHEN, SYDVKM. V trimming: 3 bases; J trimming: 5 bases; junction bases outside the gene matches: 14. This chain's CDR3 is CASSFLSLQQGAHQPQHF. CDR3 bases: TGTGCCAGCAGTTTTCTGTCGCTACAACAGGGGGCGCATCAGCCCCAGCATTTT.

This clone was detected ten times or more. The same CDR3 arises from other DNA sequences in this sample as well. The CDR3 coding sequence is TGTGCCTGGAGCGACAGGGCCTACACTGAAGCTTTCTTT. It is translated as CAWSDRAYTEAFF. The chain combines TRBV30 with TRBJ1-1; 7 bases fit TRBD1. V shed 3 bases, J shed 3 bases, and the junction held 4 bases outside the gene matches. CDR1 is GTSNPN, CDR2 SVGIG, per germline (reference sequence). The CDR3 is 13 amino acids.

This clone has more than one count but fewer than ten. This sequence joins TRBV11-2 and TRBJ2-1, with 8 bases matching TRBD2. V lost 4 bases, J lost 8 bases, and 13 bases stayed unmatched. CDR1 and CDR2 (germline): SGHAT, FQNNGV. The CDR3 is 16 amino acids. The CDR3 here is CASSSWGGSGGDEQFF. The CDR3 nucleotides are TGTGCCAGCAGCTCCTGGGGCGGGAGCGGGGGCGATGAGCAGTTCTTC.

This clone was seen once. This chain joins TRBV29-1 and TRBJ2-7, with 9 bases aligning to TRBD2. V shed 3 bases, J shed 3 bases, and the junction held 3 bases outside the gene matches. The germline gives CDR1 SQVTM, CDR2 ANQGSEA. The CDR3 extends over 13 amino acids. CDR3 loop: CSVDLSGSYEQYF. CDR3 coding DNA: TGCAGCGTTGATCTTAGCGGGAGCTACGAGCAGTACTTC.

The chain is built from TRBV28 and TRBJ1-4, with 8 bases lining up with TRBD1. V lost 6 bases to trimming and J lost 7 bases; unmatched junction nucleotides: 10. The V gene's germline CDR1 is MDHEN and CDR2 SYDVKM. CDR3 length: 15 amino acids. The DNA of the CDR3 is TGTGCCAGCAGCGCTTCAGGGGGCGGGGGTGAAAAACTGTTTTTT. Its translation: CASSASGGGGEKLFF.

The chain carries TRBV5-1 and TRBJ2-1; a weak D match, TRBD1 (5 bases). CDR1 and CDR2 (germline): SGHRS, YFSETQ. This CDR3 region has 15 residues. V was cut by 4 bases and J by 5 bases, with 16 bases left in between. The CDR3 here is CASSNRYRGNNEQFF. CDR3 bases: TGCGCCAGCAGCAATCGGTATAGGGGAAACAATGAGCAGTTCTTC.

The J gene is TRBJ2-5, the V gene TRBV5-4, with 13 bases lining up with TRBD2. The CDR3 covers 17 residues. The V segment lost 0 bases and the J segment 4 bases; nucleotides outside the gene matches: 6. Germline CDR1 is SGHNT and CDR2 is YYREEE (reference sequence). The CDR3 nucleotides are TGTGCCAGCAGCTTGGGAACTAGCGGGAGGGCCCGAGAGACCCAGTACTTC. It translates to CASSLGTSGRARETQYF.

With respect to this clone: Other DNA sequences within the sample encode an identical CDR3. The gene calls are TRBV7-8 and TRBJ2-7, with TRBD2 identical over 11 bases. V lost 4 bases and J lost 4; bases outside the gene matches: 6. The CDR3 consists of 15 residues. Germline CDR1 is SGHVS and CDR2 is FQNEAQ. Written as DNA, the CDR3 is TGTGCCAGCAGCTCCCGCCGACTAGCGGGGTACGAGCAGTACTTC. This codes for CASSSRRLAGYEQYF.

The CDR3 DNA reads as TGTGCCAGCAGCTCTTTGACGGGAGGTTATGAGACCCAGTACTTC. Translated, it gives CASSSLTGGYETQYF. The J gene is TRBJ2-5, the V gene TRBV7-2; 7 bases are a match to TRBD2. The trim removed 4 bases at V and 5 bases at J, leaving 10 bases unmatched. Germline V lookup: CDR1 SGHTA, CDR2 FQGNSA. The CDR3 totals 15 residues.

V gene TRBV5-1 combines with J gene TRBJ1-1; D is possibly TRBD1 (5 bases). Germline values: CDR1 SGHRS, CDR2 YFSETQ. The CDR3 consists of 13 residues. Trimming left V 1 base short and J 5 bases short, with 9 bases between. The CDR3 nucleotides are TGCGCCAGCAGCTTGACAGGTCAAACTGAAGCTTTCTTT. Protein product: CASSLTGQTEAFF.

The chain recombines TRBV7-2 with TRBJ2-1; D perhaps matches TRBD2 (5 bases). The CDR3 covers 13 residues. Germline-derived CDR1 and CDR2 are SGHTA and FQGNSA. Between the trimmed V and J ends, which lost 10 bases and 4 bases, there was a span of 14 bases. CDR3 region: CATHSETYNEQFF. The CDR3 region has the DNA TGTGCCACCCATAGCGAGACATACAATGAGCAGTTCTTC.

This chain links TRBV11-2 with TRBJ2-7; D gene unclear. CDR1 is SGHAT and CDR2 is FQNNGV in the germline V gene. The CDR3 spans 11 residues. V gave up 6 bases and J gave up 3 bases, with 6 bases separating them. The CDR3 nucleotides read TGTGCCAGCAGGATGAGCTACGAGCAGTACTTC. Protein sequence: CASRMSYEQYF.